A single sample gave rise to the 26 T cell receptor beta chains below, sequenced in a study of control samples from healthy donors and cancer patients (TCRdb year 2020). Receptors were amplified or captured by the immunoSEQ multiplex PCR assay. Drawn from immuneACCESS, this table holds only the in-frame rearrangements with V and J called that TCRdb kept. Clones are partly lost; checked studies trace under half to an unresolved V gene and leave the rest unexplained. The sample records around 120,000 clones, around 87% of which are singletons. The ten largest make up around 1.1% of the sample. The sample comprised PBMCs. All receptors derive from a woman between 50 and 59 years old with colorectal cancer.

In its sample, this clone was seen a few times. CDR3 residues: CASSLTGAAGELFF. The CDR3 DNA sequence: TGTGCCAGCAGCTTAACAGGGGCGGCCGGGGAGCTGTTTTTT. The chain recombines TRBV7-3 with TRBJ2-2; TRBD1 is a possible D gene (5 bases). CDR1 and CDR2 from the germline V gene are SGHTA and FQGTGA. The germline V and J ends were trimmed by 0 bases and 6 bases, with 8 bases remaining between them. The CDR3 covers 14 residues. The full variable domain, completed using reference TRBV7-3 and TRBJ2-2, is GAGVSQTPSNKVTEKGKYVELRCDPISGHTALYWYRQSLGQGPEFLIYFQGTGAADDSGLPNDRFFAVRPEGSVSTLKIQRTERGDSAVYLCASSLTGAAGELFFGEGSRLTVL.

The CDR3 protein is CASSSYTSTDTQYF. CDR3 DNA sequence: TGTGCCAGTAGTAGTTACACTAGCACAGATACGCAGTATTTT. V and J are TRBV19 and TRBJ2-3; D gene uncertain. The CDR3 extends over 14 amino acids. V lost 4 bases, J lost 0 bases, and 8 bases lay in between. CDR1 and CDR2 from the germline V gene are LNHDA and SQIVND (reference sequence).

V is TRBV27 and J is TRBJ1-6; D is perhaps TRBD1 (6 bases). Germline V gives CDR1 MNHEY, CDR2 SMNVEV (reference sequence). The germline V and J ends were trimmed by 5 bases and 4 bases, with 18 bases remaining between them. The CDR3 runs to 17 residues. CDR3: CASSPFSRQDYNSPLHF. The CDR3 DNA sequence: TGTGCCAGCAGTCCGTTTTCTCGACAGGATTATAATTCACCCCTCCACTTT.

This chain links TRBV6-5 with TRBJ1-3, with D hard to call. The V and J ends lost 4 bases and 0 bases respectively, with 10 bases between them. The CDR3 runs to 15 residues. CDR1 MNHEY and CDR2 SVGAGI come from the germline V gene. Here the CDR3 reads CASSSYYPSGNTIYF. CDR3 sequence (DNA): TGTGCCAGCAGTTCCTACTATCCCTCTGGAAACACCATATATTTT.

Details on this clone: The sample holds other DNA sequences that translate to the same CDR3. The CDR3 coding sequence is TGTGCCAGCTCACCAGGCGGGGACAATCAGCCCCAGCATTTT. Its translation is CASSPGGDNQPQHF. V is TRBV18 and J is TRBJ1-5; D call uncertain. CDR3 length equals 14 residues. The germline V gene has CDR1 KGHSH and CDR2 LQKENI. V was shortened by 2 bases and J by 3 bases, with 8 bases between the two germline ends.

The rearrangement uses TRBV7-2 and TRBJ2-2; weak D call: TRBD1 (6 bases). Trimming shortened V by 7 bases and J by 4 bases, and 16 bases separated the two germline ends. In germline, CDR1 is SGHTA, CDR2 FQGNSA. The CDR3 covers 15 residues. CDR3 sequence: CASTYNWGRTGELFF. The CDR3 nucleotides are TGTGCCAGCACCTACAATTGGGGGCGCACCGGGGAGCTGTTTTTT.

The genes are TRBV9 and TRBJ2-1; 7 bases line up with TRBD1. The CDR3 sequence is 14 residues long. CDR1 is SGDLS, CDR2 YYNGEE, per germline. J was trimmed by 5 bases and V by 3 bases; bases with no gene match: 5. CDR3 sequence (DNA): TGTGCCAGCAGCGCAGGGGACAGCAACAATGAGCAGTTCTTC. Its translation is CASSAGDSNNEQFF. Filled out from reference TRBV9 and TRBJ2-1, the complete variable domain reads DSGVTQTPKHLITATGQRVTLRCSPRSGDLSVYWYQQSLDQGLQFLIQYYNGEERAKGNILERFSAQQFPDLHSELNLSSLELGDSALYFCASSAGDSNNEQFFGPGTRLTVL.

Regarding this clone: Different DNA sequences within this sample yield the same CDR3. The rearrangement links TRBV5-1 to TRBJ1-2; 7 bases line up with TRBD1. V lost 5 bases, J lost 8 bases, and 9 bases stayed unmatched. CDR3 size: 13 residues. CDR1 is SGHRS, CDR2 YFSETQ, per germline. The CDR3 protein is CASRQQGQGGYTF. In nucleotides, the CDR3 is TGCGCCAGCAGACAACAGGGGCAGGGGGGCTACACCTTC.

This sequence joins TRBV2 and TRBJ1-2; D remains ambiguous. Per germline, CDR1 SNHLY and CDR2 FYNNEI. Between the trimmed V and J ends, which lost 1 base and 7 bases, there was a span of 13 bases. There are 14 residues in the CDR3. The CDR3 sequence: CASSEEQPPSGYTF. CDR3 nucleotides: TGTGCCAGCAGTGAAGAACAGCCCCCGAGTGGCTACACCTTC.

The V call is TRBV11-2, the J call TRBJ1-1, with 8 bases lining up with TRBD1. Trimming at V came to 5 bases and at J to 5 bases, leaving 7 bases not matched to a gene. Germline CDR1 is SGHAT and CDR2 is FQNNGV. This CDR3 is built from 14 residues. The CDR3 DNA follows: TGTGCCAGCAGCCAAACTACAGGGGGGACTGAAGCTTTCTTT. This gives the protein CASSQTTGGTEAFF.

This clone was seen only once. CDR3 loop: CASSTTGGWDGYTF. Written as DNA, the CDR3 is TGTGCCAGCTCAACTACAGGGGGCTGGGATGGCTACACCTTC. The chain uses TRBV18 and TRBJ1-2, with 9 bases that match TRBD1. Germline V lookup: CDR1 KGHSH, CDR2 LQKENI. CDR3 length: 14 amino acids. The junction had 7 bases not matched to a gene; V was cut back by 5 bases and J by 6 bases.

The chain has TRBV19 and TRBJ1-1; weak D call: TRBD1 (6 bases). The CDR3 contains 13 residues. Germline assignment: CDR1 LNHDA and CDR2 SQIVND (reference sequence). Trimming removed 3 bases at V and 6 bases at J, with 11 bases between. CDR3 protein: CASSIPGAAEAFF. The CDR3 region has the DNA TGTGCCAGTAGTATCCCAGGGGCCGCTGAAGCTTTCTTT.

This clone came up a few times. J is TRBJ1-2 and V is TRBV5-1, with D maybe TRBD1 (6 bases). V lost 0 bases, J lost 5 bases, and 17 bases lay in between. There are 16 residues in the CDR3. The germline CDR1 and CDR2 sequences are SGHRS and YFSETQ. The DNA for the CDR3 is TGCGCCAGCAGCTTGGATGGACAGCCAGGACCTTATGGCTACACCTTC. This codes for CASSLDGQPGPYGYTF.

J is TRBJ2-7 and V is TRBV19; 11 positions agree with TRBD2. Trimming cost V 2 bases and J 6 bases; bases outside gene matches: 6. This CDR3 has 15 residues. Germline assignment: CDR1 LNHDA and CDR2 SQIVND (reference sequence). CDR3 region: CASSITSGGRGEQYF. The CDR3 DNA reads as TGTGCCAGTAGTATAACTAGCGGGGGTCGTGGCGAGCAGTACTTC.

This clone appeared once. This rearrangement joins TRBV19 to TRBJ1-4; no firm D call. V was pared by 1 base and J by 4 bases, with 13 bases between. The germline V gene has CDR1 LNHDA and CDR2 SQIVND (reference sequence). CDR3 length: 16 amino acids. CDR3 in DNA: TGTGCCAGTAGTATAGGGGAAACACTGAATAATGAAAAACTGTTTTTT. It yields the protein CASSIGETLNNEKLFF.

This chain joins TRBV7-9 and TRBJ1-2, with 7 bases that match TRBD1. V trimming: 2 bases; J trimming: 3 bases; junction bases outside the gene matches: 3. Germline V lookup: CDR1 SEHNR, CDR2 FQNEAQ (reference sequence). The CDR3 spans 14 residues. The CDR3 spells CASSLSGTDYGYTF. CDR3 coding DNA: TGTGCCAGCAGCTTATCGGGGACAGACTATGGCTACACCTTC.

This sequence joins TRBV15 and TRBJ1-2; no clear D gene. This CDR3 spans 16 amino acids. Deletions cut 2 bases from V and 0 bases from J, with 13 bases between. Looked up from germline, CDR1 is LNHNV and CDR2 is YYDKDF (reference sequence). As DNA, the CDR3 is TGTGCCACCAGCAGAATCCGGGCCGGAGCTAACTATGGCTACACCTTC. Amino acids: CATSRIRAGANYGYTF.

V usage is TRBV6-5 and J usage is TRBJ2-7, with D perhaps TRBD2 (5 bases). V lost 2 bases and J 7 bases, leaving 15 bases between the germline ends. The CDR3 is 14 amino acids. Germline V lookup: CDR1 MNHEY, CDR2 SVGAGI. CDR3 in DNA: TGTGCCAGCAGTTACGGCTATCCTCGGGGAGAGCAGTACTTC. Its translation is CASSYGYPRGEQYF.

Only one count was recorded for this clone. This chain connects TRBV5-1 to TRBJ2-2; D is unclear. Germline V gene sequence: CDR1 SGHRS, CDR2 YFSETQ. This CDR3 has 14 amino acids. Trimming pared 4 bases from V and 1 base from J, leaving 8 bases between. CDR3 DNA: TGCGCCAGCAGCGGCACAATGAACACCGGGGAGCTGTTTTTT. This sequence encodes CASSGTMNTGELFF. The full variable domain, in which reference TRBV5-1 and TRBJ2-2 provide the parts outside the CDR3, is KAGVTQTPRYLIKTRGQQVTLSCSPISGHRSVSWYQQTPGQGLQFLFEYFSETQRNKGNFPGRFSGRQFSNSRSEMNVSTLELGDSALYLCASSGTMNTGELFFGEGSRLTVL.

Turning to this clone: One end of the junction varies from germline; a read error may be responsible. This sequence joins TRBV28 and TRBJ1-4; possibly TRBD1 for D (6 bases). CDR1 is MDHEN and CDR2 is SYDVKM in the germline V gene. The CDR3 is made up of 13 amino acids. The CDR3 nucleotides are TGTGCCAGCAGTCTTCTGGACAGCGTGTTTCTTATTTTT. This encodes CASSLLDSVFLIF.

This chain joins TRBV20-1 and TRBJ2-2; D call uncertain. Trimming pared 3 bases from V and 8 bases from J, leaving 7 bases between. Germline CDR1 and CDR2: DFQATT and SNEGSKA (reference sequence). The CDR3 has 11 residues. The CDR3 DNA reads as TGCAGTGCTAGGAGCTCGGGGGAGCTGTTTTTT. It is translated as CSARSSGELFF.

The gene calls are TRBV28 and TRBJ2-5; D possibly uses TRBD1 or TRBD2 (7 bases each). In germline, CDR1 is MDHEN, CDR2 SYDVKM. V was clipped by 9 bases and J by 7 bases, with 15 bases between them. This CDR3 region has 12 residues. The CDR3 protein is CASQPGGGTQYF. The CDR3 DNA is TGTGCCAGTCAGCCAGGGGGGGGGACCCAGTACTTC.

This sequence joins TRBV5-6 and TRBJ1-2, with 7 positions matching TRBD1. CDR3 length: 14 residues. Germline V gene lookup returns CDR1 SGHDT and CDR2 YYEEEE. V was clipped by 2 bases and J by 4 bases; unmatched bases: 5. The CDR3, as DNA: TGTGCCAGCAGCTTTGGGACAGCCTTCTATGGCTACACCTTC. Amino acid sequence: CASSFGTAFYGYTF. Supplemented by reference TRBV5-6 and TRBJ1-2, the full variable domain reads DAGVTQSPTHLIKTRGQQVTLRCSPKSGHDTVSWYQQALGQGPQFIFQYYEEEERQRGNFPDRFSGHQFPNYSSELNVNALLLGDSALYLCASSFGTAFYGYTFGSGTRLTVV.

The chain is built from TRBV4-1 and TRBJ2-7, with D possibly TRBD1 on 8 matching bases. The CDR3 loop spans 18 amino acids. In germline, CDR1 is MGHRA, CDR2 YSYEKL. V was shortened by 0 bases and J by 5 bases, with 23 bases between the two germline ends. The CDR3 loop reads CASSQEILGQGGLNEQYF. The DNA for the CDR3 is TGCGCCAGCAGCCAAGAAATCTTAGGACAGGGAGGGTTAAACGAGCAGTACTTC.

The V and J genes are TRBV11-2 and TRBJ2-3, with 10 bases matching TRBD2. Germline values: CDR1 SGHAT, CDR2 FQNNGV. This CDR3 has 18 amino acids. V was pared by 5 bases and J by 2 bases, with 13 bases of the junction left unmatched. The chain's CDR3 is CASSRSTPSGGTTDTQYF. CDR3 DNA: TGTGCCAGCAGCCGAAGCACTCCTAGCGGGGGAACCACAGATACGCAGTATTTT.

The V gene is TRBV18, the J gene TRBJ1-5; tentatively, D is TRBD1 (5 bases). CDR3 size: 13 residues. Germline CDR1 reads KGHSH; CDR2 reads LQKENI. V was pared by 6 bases and J by 3 bases, with 9 bases between. CDR3: CASSPGINQPQHF. CDR3 nucleotide sequence: TGTGCCAGCTCGCCAGGGATCAATCAGCCCCAGCATTTT.